This T cell receptor (beta chain) comes out of a study of T-cell reconstitution after alpha-beta-depleted transplantation in children. Notes on the study in general: T-cell numbers and diversity, one year after transplant, stemmed largely from T cells that were newly produced.

Trimming removed 0 bases at V and 0 bases at J, with 9 bases between. Per the germline V gene, CDR1 is MNHEY and CDR2 is SVGAGI. There are 16 residues in the CDR3. Unique molecular identifiers featured in how the TCRbeta library was prepared. MiXCR, applied by TCRdb to the PCR reads, yields one record per CDR3 protein. The table shows about 340,000 distinct CDR3 sequences, with 15% to 20% occurring only once. The sample holds a few counts of this clonotype. The target antigen is unknown. Material: PBMCs, mostly from graft donor cells, obtained 360 days after TCRalphabeta/CD19-depleted stem cell transplant. The TCR originated in a male patient between 2 and 15 years old who had a stem cell transplant for acute lymphoblastic leukemia, so the T cells may come from the graft donor. This sequence joins TRBV6-5 and TRBJ2-4; D not certain. The CDR3 is CASSYSGSLAKNIQYF. The CDR3 nucleotides are TGTGCCAGCAGTTACTCTGGCAGTCTAGCCAAAAACATTCAGTACTTC.